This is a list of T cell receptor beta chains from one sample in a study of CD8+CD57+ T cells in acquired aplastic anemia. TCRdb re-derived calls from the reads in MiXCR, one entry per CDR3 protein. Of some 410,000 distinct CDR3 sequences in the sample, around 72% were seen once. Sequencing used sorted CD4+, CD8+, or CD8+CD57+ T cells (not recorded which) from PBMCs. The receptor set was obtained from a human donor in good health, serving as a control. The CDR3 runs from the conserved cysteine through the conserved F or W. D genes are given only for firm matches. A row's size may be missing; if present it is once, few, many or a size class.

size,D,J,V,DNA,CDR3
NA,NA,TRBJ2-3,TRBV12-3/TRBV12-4,TGTGCCAGCACCTCCTCGACCAGCACAGATACGCAGTATTTT,CASTSSTSTDTQYF
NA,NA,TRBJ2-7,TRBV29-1,TGCAGCGTTCTGACACATTACGAGCAGTACTTC,CSVLTHYEQYF
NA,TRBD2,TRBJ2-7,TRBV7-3,TGTGCCAGCAGCTTTGGACTAGCGGGCACAGATACGCAGTTC,CASSFGLAGTDTQF
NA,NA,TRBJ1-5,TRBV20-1,TGCAGTGCTAGGAAGGGTATTGATCAGCCCCAGCATTTT,CSARKGIDQPQHF
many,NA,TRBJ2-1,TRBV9,TGTGCCAGTTCAAGTGGAAGTCGCAATGAGCAGTTCTTC,CASSSGSRNEQFF
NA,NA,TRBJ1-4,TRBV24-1,TGTGCCACCAGTGCCAACCACAGGGCCTGTGGTGAAAAACTGTTTTTT,CATSANHRACGEKLFF
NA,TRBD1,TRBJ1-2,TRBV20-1,TGCAGTGCTCCCGGGACAGGGACCCTTTATGGCTACACCTTC,CSAPGTGTLYGYTF
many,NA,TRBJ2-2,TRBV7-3,TGTGCCAGCAGCTTTGGACAGACCGGGGAGCTGTTTTTT,CASSFGQTGELFF
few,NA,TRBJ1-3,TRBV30,TGTGCCTGGAGTGTAGGGAGCGGCTCTGGAAACACCATATATTTT,CAWSVGSGSGNTIYF
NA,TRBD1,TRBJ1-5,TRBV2,TGTGCCAGCAGTGGGACAGGGACCAGTCAGCCCCAGCATTTT,CASSGTGTSQPQHF
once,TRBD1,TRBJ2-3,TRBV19,TGTGCCAGTAGTCCACAGGGGATACGAGGCACAGATACGCAGTATTTT,CASSPQGIRGTDTQYF